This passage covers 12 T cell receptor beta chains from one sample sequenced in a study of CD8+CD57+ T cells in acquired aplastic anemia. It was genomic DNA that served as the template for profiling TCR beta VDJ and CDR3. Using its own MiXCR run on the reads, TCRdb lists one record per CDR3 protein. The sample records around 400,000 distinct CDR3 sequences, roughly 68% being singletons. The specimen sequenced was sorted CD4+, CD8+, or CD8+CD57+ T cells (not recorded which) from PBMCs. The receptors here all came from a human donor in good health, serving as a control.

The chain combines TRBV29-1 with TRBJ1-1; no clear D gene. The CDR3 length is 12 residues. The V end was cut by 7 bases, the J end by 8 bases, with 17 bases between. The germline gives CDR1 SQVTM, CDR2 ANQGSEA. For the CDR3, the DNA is TGCAGCGCCCGAGTGGCGGGTTCAGAAGCTTTCTTT. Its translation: CSARVAGSEAFF.

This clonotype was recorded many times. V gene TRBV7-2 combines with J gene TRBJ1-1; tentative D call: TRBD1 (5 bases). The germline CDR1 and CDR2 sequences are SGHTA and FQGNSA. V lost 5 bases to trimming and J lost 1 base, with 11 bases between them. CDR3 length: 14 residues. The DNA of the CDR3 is TGTGCCAGCAGCCCGGGACCTTCGAACACTGAAGCTTTCTTT. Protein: CASSPGPSNTEAFF. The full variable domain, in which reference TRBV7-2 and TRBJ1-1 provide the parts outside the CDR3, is GAGVSQSPSNKVTEKGKDVELRCDPISGHTALYWYRQSLGQGLEFLIYFQGNSAPDKSGLPSDRFSAERTGGSVSTLTIQRTQQEDSAVYLCASSPGPSNTEAFFGQGTRLTVV.

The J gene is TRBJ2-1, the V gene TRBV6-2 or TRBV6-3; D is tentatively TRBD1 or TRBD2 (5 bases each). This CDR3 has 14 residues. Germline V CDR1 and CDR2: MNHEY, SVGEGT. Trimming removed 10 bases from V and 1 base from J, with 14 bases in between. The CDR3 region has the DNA TGTGCCATCAGGACACTAGAGTCCTACAATGAGCAGTTCTTC. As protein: CAIRTLESYNEQFF.

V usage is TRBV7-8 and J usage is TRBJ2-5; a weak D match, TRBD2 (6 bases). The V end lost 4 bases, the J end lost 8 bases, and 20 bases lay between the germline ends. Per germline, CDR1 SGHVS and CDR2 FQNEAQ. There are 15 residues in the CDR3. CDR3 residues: CASSSWSGWAATQYF. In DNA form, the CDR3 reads TGTGCCAGCAGCTCTTGGAGCGGGTGGGCGGCCACCCAGTACTTC. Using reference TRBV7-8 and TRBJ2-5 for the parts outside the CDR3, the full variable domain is GAGVSQSPRYKVAKRGQDVALRCDPISGHVSLFWYQQALGQGPEFLTYFQNEAQLDKSGLPSDRFFAERPEGSVSTLKIQRTQQEDSAVYLCASSSWSGWAATQYFGPGTRLLVL.

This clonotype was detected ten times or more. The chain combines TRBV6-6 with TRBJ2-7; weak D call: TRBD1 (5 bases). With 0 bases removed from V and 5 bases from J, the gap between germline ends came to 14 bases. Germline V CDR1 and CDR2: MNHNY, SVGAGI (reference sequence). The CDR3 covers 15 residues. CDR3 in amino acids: CASSYSQGWVDEQYF. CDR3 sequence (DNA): TGTGCCAGCAGTTACTCCCAGGGATGGGTCGACGAGCAGTACTTC.

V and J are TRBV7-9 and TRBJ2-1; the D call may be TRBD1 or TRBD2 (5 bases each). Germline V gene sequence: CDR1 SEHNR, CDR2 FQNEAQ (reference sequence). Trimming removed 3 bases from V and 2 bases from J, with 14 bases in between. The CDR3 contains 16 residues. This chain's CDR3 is CASSFSGTHPYNEQFF. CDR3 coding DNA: TGTGCCAGCAGCTTTTCCGGGACCCACCCCTACAATGAGCAGTTCTTC.

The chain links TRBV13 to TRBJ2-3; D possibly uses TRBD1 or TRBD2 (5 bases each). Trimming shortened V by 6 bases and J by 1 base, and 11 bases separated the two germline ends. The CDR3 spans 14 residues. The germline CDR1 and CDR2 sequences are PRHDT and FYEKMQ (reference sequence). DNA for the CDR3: TGTGCCAGCAGGTTGCAGGGAGGCACAGATACGCAGTATTTT. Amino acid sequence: CASRLQGGTDTQYF. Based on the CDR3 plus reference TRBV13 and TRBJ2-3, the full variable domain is AAGVIQSPRHLIKEKRETATLKCYPIPRHDTVYWYQQGPGQDPQFLISFYEKMQSDKGSIPDRFSAQQFSDYHSELNMSSLELGDSALYFCASRLQGGTDTQYFGPGTRLTVL.

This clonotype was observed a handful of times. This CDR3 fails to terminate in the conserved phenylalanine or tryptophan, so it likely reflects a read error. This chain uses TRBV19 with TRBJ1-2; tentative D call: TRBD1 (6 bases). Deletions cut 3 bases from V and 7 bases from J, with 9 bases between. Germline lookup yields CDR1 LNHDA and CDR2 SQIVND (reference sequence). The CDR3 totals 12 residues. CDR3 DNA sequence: TGTGCCAGTAGTATCGGGGGGGCTGGCTACACCTCC. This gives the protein CASSIGGAGYTS.

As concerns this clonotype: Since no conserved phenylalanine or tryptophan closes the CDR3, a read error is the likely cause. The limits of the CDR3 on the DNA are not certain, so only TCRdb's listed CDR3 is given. This CDR3 reads CAVDVTYGYTFGS. The chain is built from TRBV19 and TRBJ2-1. CDR1 and CDR2 from the germline V gene are LNHDA and SQIVND (reference sequence). The CDR3 length is 13 residues, termini included.

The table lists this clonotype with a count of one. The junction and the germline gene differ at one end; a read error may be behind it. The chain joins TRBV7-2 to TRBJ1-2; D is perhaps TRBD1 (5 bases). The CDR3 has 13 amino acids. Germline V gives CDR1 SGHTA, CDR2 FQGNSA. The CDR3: CASSLGPKDGYTF. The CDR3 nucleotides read TGCGCCAGCAGCTTGGGACCGAAGGATGGTTACACCTTC.

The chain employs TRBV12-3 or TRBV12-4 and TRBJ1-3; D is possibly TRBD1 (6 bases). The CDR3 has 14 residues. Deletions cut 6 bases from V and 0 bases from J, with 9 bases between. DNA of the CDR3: TGTGCCAGCAGCCGACAGGTCTCTGGAAACACCATATATTTT. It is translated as CASSRQVSGNTIYF.

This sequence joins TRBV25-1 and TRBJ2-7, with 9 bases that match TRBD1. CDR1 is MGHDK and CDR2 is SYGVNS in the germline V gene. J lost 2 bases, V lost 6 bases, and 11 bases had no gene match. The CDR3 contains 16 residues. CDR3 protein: CASSANWGTGPYEQYF. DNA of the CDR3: TGTGCCAGCAGCGCCAATTGGGGGACAGGGCCCTACGAGCAGTACTTC.